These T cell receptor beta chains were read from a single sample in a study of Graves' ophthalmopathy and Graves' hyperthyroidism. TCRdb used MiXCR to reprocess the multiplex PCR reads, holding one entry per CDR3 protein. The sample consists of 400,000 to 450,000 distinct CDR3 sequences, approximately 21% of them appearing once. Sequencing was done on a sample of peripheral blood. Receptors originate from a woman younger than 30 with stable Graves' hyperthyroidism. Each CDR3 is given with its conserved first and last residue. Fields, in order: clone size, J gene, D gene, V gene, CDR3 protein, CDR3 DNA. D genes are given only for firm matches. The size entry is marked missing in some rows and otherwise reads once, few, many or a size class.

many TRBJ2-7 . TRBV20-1 CSAAAPGGYEQYF TGCAGTGCTGCAGCCCCTGGGGGGTACGAGCAGTACTTC
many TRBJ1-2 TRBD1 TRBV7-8 CASSSGTGGDYGYTF TGTGCCAGCAGTTCCGGGACAGGGGGTGACTATGGCTACACCTTC
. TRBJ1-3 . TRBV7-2 CASSSSDVGGNTIYF TGTGCCAGCAGCTCCTCGGACGTGGGAGGCAACACCATATATTTT
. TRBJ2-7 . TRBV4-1 CASSPTYTSYEQYF TGCGCCAGCAGCCCGACTTATACGTCCTACGAGCAGTACTTC
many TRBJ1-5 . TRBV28 CASTRFGANQPQHF TGTGCCAGCACCCGTTTCGGGGCTAATCAGCCCCAGCATTTT
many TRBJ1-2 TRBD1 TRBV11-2 CASSLDGTAYGYTF TGTGCCAGCAGCTTAGATGGGACAGCATATGGCTACACCTTC
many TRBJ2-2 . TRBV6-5 CASSYGPNTGELFF TGTGCCAGCAGTTACGGGCCAAACACCGGGGAGCTGTTTTTT
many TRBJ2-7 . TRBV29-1 CSVQGFGDYEQYF TGCAGCGTTCAGGGGTTTGGAGACTACGAGCAGTACTTC
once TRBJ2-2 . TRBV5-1 CASGITGELFF TGCGCCAGCGGCATCACCGGGGAGCTGTTTTTT
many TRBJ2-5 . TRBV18 CASSPAITGGQETQYF TGTGCCAGCTCACCCGCCATCACAGGCGGCCAAGAGACCCAGTACTTC
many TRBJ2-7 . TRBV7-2 CASSFKTVLGNEQYF TGTGCCAGCAGCTTTAAGACCGTACTTGGCAACGAGCAGTACTTC
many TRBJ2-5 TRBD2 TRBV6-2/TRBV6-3 CASSYVVAGSETQYF TGTGCCAGCAGTTACGTAGTAGCGGGATCCGAGACCCAGTACTTC
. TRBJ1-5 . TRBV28 CASSPGTRRSNQPQHF TGTGCCAGCAGTCCGGGGACACGGAGAAGCAATCAGCCCCAGCATTTT
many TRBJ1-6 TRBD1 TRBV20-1 CSARPGQGSGSPLHF TGCAGTGCTAGACCGGGACAGGGTTCGGGTTCACCCCTCCACTTT
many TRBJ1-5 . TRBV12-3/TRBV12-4 CASSLSRDQPQHF TGTGCCAGCAGCCTATCTCGGGATCAGCCCCAGCATTTT
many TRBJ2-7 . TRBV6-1 CASTKGGRAGTYEQYF TGTGCCAGCACCAAAGGGGGTCGGGCAGGGACCTACGAGCAGTACTTC
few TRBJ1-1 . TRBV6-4 CASSEGTGNTEAFF TGTGCCAGCAGTGAGGGGACGGGGAACACTGAAGCTTTCTTT
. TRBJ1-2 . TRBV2 CASSDWQGRLF TGTGCCAGCAGTGATTGGCAGGGACGGCTCTTC
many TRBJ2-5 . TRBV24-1 CATSEAPGQETQYF TGTGCCACCAGTGAAGCCCCAGGTCAAGAGACCCAGTACTTC
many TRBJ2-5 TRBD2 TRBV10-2 CARPRAGDRETQYF TGCGCCAGGCCCCGGGCGGGAGATCGAGAGACCCAGTACTTC
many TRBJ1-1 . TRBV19 CASSLSAWGPEAFF TGTGCCAGTAGTCTCTCCGCCTGGGGCCCTGAAGCTTTCTTT
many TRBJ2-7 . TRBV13 CASSLGGRNQGREQYF TGTGCCAGCAGCTTAGGAGGGAGGAATCAGGGACGCGAGCAGTACTTC
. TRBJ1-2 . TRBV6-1 CASSESGYYGYTF TGTGCCAGCAGTGAATCGGGGTACTATGGCTACACCTTC
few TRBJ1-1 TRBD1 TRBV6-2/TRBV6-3 CASSYEKGATGSAFF TGTGCCAGCAGTTACGAAAAGGGGGCCACTGGCTCAGCTTTCTTT
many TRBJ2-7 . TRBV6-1 CASSPEGKQYF TGTGCCAGCAGTCCAGAGGGGAAGCAGTACTTC
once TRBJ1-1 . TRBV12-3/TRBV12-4 CASGDSWGDTEAFF TGTGCCAGCGGTGACTCCTGGGGGGACACTGAAGCTTTCTTT
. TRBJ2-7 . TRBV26 CATVRTGGYEQYF TGTGCCACCGTCCGGACAGGGGGTTACGAGCAGTACTTC
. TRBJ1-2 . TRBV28 CASSYLSPGQNYGYTF TGTGCCAGCAGTTATCTGTCCCCAGGGCAGAACTATGGCTACACCTTC